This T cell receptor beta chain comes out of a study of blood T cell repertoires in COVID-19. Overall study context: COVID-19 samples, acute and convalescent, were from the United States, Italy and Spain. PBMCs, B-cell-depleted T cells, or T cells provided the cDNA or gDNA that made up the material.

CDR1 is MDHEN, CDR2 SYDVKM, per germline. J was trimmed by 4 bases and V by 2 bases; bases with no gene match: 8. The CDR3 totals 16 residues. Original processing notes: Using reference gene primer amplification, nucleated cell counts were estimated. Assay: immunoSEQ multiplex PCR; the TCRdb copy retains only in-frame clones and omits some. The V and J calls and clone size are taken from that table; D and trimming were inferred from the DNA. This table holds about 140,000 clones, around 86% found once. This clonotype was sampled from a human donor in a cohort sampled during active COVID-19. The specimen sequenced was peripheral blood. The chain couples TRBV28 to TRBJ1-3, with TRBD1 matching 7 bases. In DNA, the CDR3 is TGTGCCAGCAGTTTACACGATAGGGACAGAGGAAACACCATATATTTT. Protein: CASSLHDRDRGNTIYF.